The 7 T cell receptor beta chains presented below share a single source sample, sequenced in a study of CD8+ T cells in alopecia areata. Once RNA had been extracted, it was reverse transcribed into cDNA to act as the sequencing template. Some clones are missing from TCRdb's copy, which holds only in-frame ones; the method was immunoSEQ multiplex PCR. The sample holds about 150,000 clones, roughly 62% seen once. Sequencing was performed on CD4+ T cells sorted from blood, taken at week 0. Receptors were obtained from a human donor with alopecia areata.

V and J are TRBV4-3 and TRBJ2-1; D may match TRBD1 or TRBD2 (5 bases each). Trimming took off 3 bases at V and 5 bases at J, with 11 bases between the two ends. CDR1 LGHNA and CDR2 YSLEER come from the germline V gene. The CDR3 totals 14 residues. The CDR3 spells CASSHVGDHNEQFF. The CDR3 bases are TGCGCCAGCAGCCACGTAGGGGACCACAATGAGCAGTTCTTC.

The chain couples TRBV20-1 to TRBJ1-2; D remains unclear. Looked up from germline, CDR1 is DFQATT and CDR2 is SNEGSKA (reference sequence). Trimming left V 4 bases short and J 5 bases short, with 8 bases between. The CDR3 is 11 residues long. This CDR3 reads CSAIGPYGYTF. CDR3 coding DNA: TGCAGTGCTATTGGGCCTTATGGCTACACCTTC.

The V call is TRBV7-2, the J call TRBJ1-1; D is ambiguous. This CDR3 has 13 amino acids. The germline CDR1 and CDR2 sequences are SGHTA and FQGNSA. Deletions cut 3 bases from V and 7 bases from J, with 12 bases between. The CDR3 loop is CASSLWSGDEAFF. The DNA of the CDR3 is TGTGCCAGCAGCTTGTGGTCAGGTGATGAAGCTTTCTTT.

This clone was recorded a few times. CDR3: CASSLPGTGDEKLFF. Written as DNA, the CDR3 is TGTGCCAGCAGCTTGCCCGGAACAGGGGACGAAAAACTGTTTTTT. The chain recombines TRBV5-6 with TRBJ1-4; 7 nucleotides align to TRBD1. Germline-derived CDR1 and CDR2 are SGHDT and YYEEEE. The CDR3 totals 15 residues. The ends lost 1 base at V and 8 bases at J; junction bases unmatched: 8.

The rearrangement uses TRBV11-3 and TRBJ2-2, with TRBD1 as a possible D gene (6 bases). The CDR3 is made up of 16 amino acids. CDR1 SGHNT and CDR2 YENEEA come from the germline V gene. Between the trimmed V and J ends, which lost 0 bases and 4 bases, there was a span of 12 bases. CDR3 nucleotides: TGTGCCAGCAGCTTAGAGGGAACAGGGCTCACCGGGGAGCTGTTTTTT. Translation gives CASSLEGTGLTGELFF.

This clone was seen only a few times. CDR3 nucleotides: TGCGCCAGCAGCTTGAAGGACAGCAACACCGGGGAGCTGTTTTTT. Protein: CASSLKDSNTGELFF. The chain links TRBV5-1 to TRBJ2-2; TRBD1 is a possible D gene (6 bases). Germline CDR1 is SGHRS and CDR2 is YFSETQ. V lost 1 base to trimming and J lost 2 bases, with 9 bases between them. This CDR3 is 15 amino acids long. Full variable domain (rest looked up from reference TRBV5-1 and TRBJ2-2): KAGVTQTPRYLIKTRGQQVTLSCSPISGHRSVSWYQQTPGQGLQFLFEYFSETQRNKGNFPGRFSGRQFSNSRSEMNVSTLELGDSALYLCASSLKDSNTGELFFGEGSRLTVL.

This chain connects TRBV2 to TRBJ1-1; D possibly corresponds to TRBD1 (6 bases). The CDR3 has 12 amino acids. V lost 7 bases and J lost 4, with 10 bases in between. Germline assignment: CDR1 SNHLY and CDR2 FYNNEI. CDR3 sequence (DNA): TGTGCCAGCACAGGGGCGGGCACTGAAGCTTTCTTT. Translated: CASTGAGTEAFF.